This paragraph reports one TCR beta chain. Its specific antigen is unknown. Base qualities were left out, and no much larger clone turns up one base away. V and J lose 4 bases and 0 bases, and a span of 16 bases separates them. CDR1 MGHRA and CDR2 YSYEKL are derived from the germline V gene. The CDR3 holds 18 amino acids from the cysteine to the phenylalanine. Left in the record is the CDR3 DNA by itself, 54 bases read in frame from the first base. The sample comes from a study of blood T cell repertoires in COVID-19 (dated by TCRdb to between 2020 and 2021). Regarding the study in general: Samples covering the acute and convalescent phases of COVID-19 were provided by collaborators in the United States, Italy and Spain. The prospective study material was composed of cDNA or gDNA derived from T cells, B-cell-depleted T cells, or PBMCs. The dataset comprised deeply sampled blood TCRbeta repertoires from subjects exposed to, actively infected with, or recovered from COVID-19. The repertoires were released in a freely available public database meant as a resource for research on the immune response to SARS-CoV-2. The samples were drawn from the first 160 participants of the ongoing ImmuneRACE study and from 950 to 1,500 subjects provided by 6 global collaborators. Sample metadata almost always included a de-identified subject ID, COVID-19 status, age in years and sex. HLA class I and class II types, where available, came from metadata supplied by the sample provider rather than from assay-based typing. Results and caveats for the whole study, not just this receptor: The quantity of clinical and demographic metadata differed by source and by participant and was supplied without curation.

Whole blood was collected in K2EDTA tubes by collaborating institutions according to the institutions' own protocols. For TCRbeta analysis, collaborators shipped samples as frozen whole blood, isolated PBMCs, or DNA extracted from either of those sample types. The immunoSEQ Assay, a bias-controlled multiplex PCR, was used to amplify TCRbeta CDR3 regions from genomic DNA. Per the original workflow: The number of nucleated cells in each sample was estimated by amplification of reference gene primers within the assay. Sequence reads were collapsed and filtered to measure the absolute abundance of every unique TCRbeta CDR3 rearrangement. For each sample, productive Simpson clonality was calculated by taking the square root of Simpson's diversity index across productive rearrangements. The clones in this table, taken by TCRdb from immuneACCESS, are in-frame only. Not every clone is retained; where verified, under half of the shortfall comes from an unresolved V gene, and the cause of the rest is unknown. V, J and clone size were drawn from that table, and D and trimming were deduced from the DNA. The sample table lists 85,000 to 100,000 clones, approximately 84% of them with a count of one. Roughly a sixth of the sample goes to the ten largest clones.

The chain is encoded by TRBV4-1 joined to TRBJ1-6; matching of 5 bases hints at TRBD1 as the D gene. The sequence derives from a woman in her sixties or seventies with acute or convalescent COVID-19. Source material: peripheral blood. In nucleotides, the sequence is TGCGCCAGCAGCCCAGACCCTGGGGGGAGCTCCTATAATTCACCCCTCCACTTT. Its coded protein is CASSPDPGGSSYNSPLHF.